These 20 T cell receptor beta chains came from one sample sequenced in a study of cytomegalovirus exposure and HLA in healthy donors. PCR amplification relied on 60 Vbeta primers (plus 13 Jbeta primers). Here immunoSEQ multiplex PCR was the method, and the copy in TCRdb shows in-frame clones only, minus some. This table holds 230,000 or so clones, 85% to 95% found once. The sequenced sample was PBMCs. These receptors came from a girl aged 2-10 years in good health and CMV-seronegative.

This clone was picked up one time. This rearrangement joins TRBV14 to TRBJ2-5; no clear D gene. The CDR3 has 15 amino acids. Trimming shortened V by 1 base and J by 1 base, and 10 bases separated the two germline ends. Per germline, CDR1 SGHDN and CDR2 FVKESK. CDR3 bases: TGTGCCAGCAGCCAAGGTTTTGTCGGCCAAGAGACCCAGTACTTC. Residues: CASSQGFVGQETQYF.

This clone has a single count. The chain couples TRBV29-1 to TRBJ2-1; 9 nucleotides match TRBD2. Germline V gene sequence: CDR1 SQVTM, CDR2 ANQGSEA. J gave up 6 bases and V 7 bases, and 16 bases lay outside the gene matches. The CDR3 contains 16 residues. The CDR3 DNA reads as TGCAGCGCTCAGGATCCAGCGGGAGGATACATCAATGAGCAGTTCTTC. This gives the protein CSAQDPAGGYINEQFF.

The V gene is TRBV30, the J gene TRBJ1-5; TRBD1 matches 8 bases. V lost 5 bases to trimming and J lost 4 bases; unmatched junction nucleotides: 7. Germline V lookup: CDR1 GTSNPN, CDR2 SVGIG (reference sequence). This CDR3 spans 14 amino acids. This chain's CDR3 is CAWADRVQNQPQHF. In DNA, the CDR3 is TGTGCCTGGGCGGACAGGGTTCAAAATCAGCCCCAGCATTTT.

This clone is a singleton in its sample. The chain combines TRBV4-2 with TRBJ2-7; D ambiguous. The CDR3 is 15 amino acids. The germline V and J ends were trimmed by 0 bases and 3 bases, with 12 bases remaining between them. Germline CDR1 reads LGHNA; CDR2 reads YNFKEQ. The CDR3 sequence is CASSQEVRPLYEQYF. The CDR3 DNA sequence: TGTGCCAGCAGCCAAGAGGTGAGGCCCCTCTACGAGCAGTACTTC.

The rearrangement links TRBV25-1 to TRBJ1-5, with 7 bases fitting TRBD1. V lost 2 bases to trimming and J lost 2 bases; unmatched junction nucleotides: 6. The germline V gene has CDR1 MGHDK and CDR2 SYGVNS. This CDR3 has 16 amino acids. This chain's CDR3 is CASSEGGRGRNQPQHF. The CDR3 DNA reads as TGTGCCAGCAGTGAAGGTGGAAGGGGGCGCAATCAGCCCCAGCATTTT.

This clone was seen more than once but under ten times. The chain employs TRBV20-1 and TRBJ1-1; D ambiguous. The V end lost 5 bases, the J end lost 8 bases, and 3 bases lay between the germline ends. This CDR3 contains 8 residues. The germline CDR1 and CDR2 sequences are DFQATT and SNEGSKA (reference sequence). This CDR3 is CSALEAFF. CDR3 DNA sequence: TGCAGTGCTCTAGAAGCTTTCTTT.

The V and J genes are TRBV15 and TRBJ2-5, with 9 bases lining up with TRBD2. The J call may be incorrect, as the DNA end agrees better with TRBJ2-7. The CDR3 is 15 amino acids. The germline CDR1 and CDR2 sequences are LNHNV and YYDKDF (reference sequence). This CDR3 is CATSRKAGGAVEQYF. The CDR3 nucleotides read TGTGCCACCAGCAGGAAAGCGGGAGGAGCAGTCGAGCAGTACTTC.

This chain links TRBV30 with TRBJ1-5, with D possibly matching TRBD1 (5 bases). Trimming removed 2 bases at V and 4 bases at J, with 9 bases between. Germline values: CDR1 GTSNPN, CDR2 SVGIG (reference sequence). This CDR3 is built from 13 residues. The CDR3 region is CAWSSGLNQPQHF. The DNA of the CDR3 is TGTGCCTGGAGTTCAGGGTTAAATCAGCCCCAGCATTTT.

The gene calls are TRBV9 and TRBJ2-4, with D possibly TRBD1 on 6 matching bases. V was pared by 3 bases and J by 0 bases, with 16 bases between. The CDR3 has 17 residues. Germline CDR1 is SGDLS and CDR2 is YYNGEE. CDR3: CASSAAGTPIAKNIQYF. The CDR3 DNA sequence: TGTGCCAGCAGCGCCGCCGGGACACCGATAGCCAAAAACATTCAGTACTTC.

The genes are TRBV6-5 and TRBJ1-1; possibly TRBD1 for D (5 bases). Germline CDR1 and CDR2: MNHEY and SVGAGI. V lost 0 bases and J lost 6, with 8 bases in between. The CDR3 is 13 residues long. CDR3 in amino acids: CASSYSTASEAFF. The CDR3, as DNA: TGTGCCAGCAGTTACTCGACAGCCTCTGAAGCTTTCTTT.

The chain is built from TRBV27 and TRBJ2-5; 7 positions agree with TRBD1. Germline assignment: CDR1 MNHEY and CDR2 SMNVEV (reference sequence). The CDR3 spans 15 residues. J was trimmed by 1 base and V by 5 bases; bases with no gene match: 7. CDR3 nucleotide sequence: TGTGCCAGCAGTAACGACAGGGTGGGCCAAGAGACCCAGTACTTC. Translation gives CASSNDRVGQETQYF.

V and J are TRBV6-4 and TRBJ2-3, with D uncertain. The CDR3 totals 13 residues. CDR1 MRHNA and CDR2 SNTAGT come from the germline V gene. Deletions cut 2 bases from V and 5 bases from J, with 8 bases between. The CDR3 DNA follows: TGTGCCAGCAGTGACGGTAGTGGAGATACGCAGTATTTT. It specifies CASSDGSGDTQYF.

CDR3 residues: CASSPTTSGNYNEQFF. CDR3 bases: TGTGCCAGCAGCCCCACCACTAGCGGGAACTACAATGAGCAGTTCTTC. This chain connects TRBV5-8 to TRBJ2-1, with 10 bases fitting TRBD2. The V and J ends lost 4 bases and 3 bases, in that order; junction bases with no gene match: 7. This CDR3 contains 16 residues. Looked up from germline, CDR1 is SGHTS and CDR2 is YDEGEE.

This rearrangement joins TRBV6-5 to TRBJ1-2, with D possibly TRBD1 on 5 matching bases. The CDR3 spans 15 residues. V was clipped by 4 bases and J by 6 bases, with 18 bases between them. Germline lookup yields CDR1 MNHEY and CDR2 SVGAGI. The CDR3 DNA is TGTGCCAGCAGTTCCATGGGGGGTCCTATACATGGCTACACCTTC. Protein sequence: CASSSMGGPIHGYTF.

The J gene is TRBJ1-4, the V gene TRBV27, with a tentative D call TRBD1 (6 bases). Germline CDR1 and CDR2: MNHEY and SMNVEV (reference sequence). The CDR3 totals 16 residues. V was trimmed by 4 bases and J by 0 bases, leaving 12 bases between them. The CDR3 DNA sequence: TGTGCCAGCAGTTCCATAAACAGGGCAACTAATGAAAAACTGTTTTTT. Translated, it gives CASSSINRATNEKLFF.

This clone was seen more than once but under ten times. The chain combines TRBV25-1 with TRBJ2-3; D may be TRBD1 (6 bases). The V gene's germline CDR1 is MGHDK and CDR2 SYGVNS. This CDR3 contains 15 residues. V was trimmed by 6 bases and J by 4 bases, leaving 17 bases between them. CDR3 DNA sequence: TGTGCCAGCAGCTCACAGGGATCAAGTTCAGATACGCAGTATTTT. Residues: CASSSQGSSSDTQYF.

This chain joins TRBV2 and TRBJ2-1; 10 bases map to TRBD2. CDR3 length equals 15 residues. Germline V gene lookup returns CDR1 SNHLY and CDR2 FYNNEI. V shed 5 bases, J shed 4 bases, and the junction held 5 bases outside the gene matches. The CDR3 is CASSPTSGTYNEQFF. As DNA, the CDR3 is TGTGCCAGCAGTCCCACTAGCGGGACGTACAATGAGCAGTTCTTC.

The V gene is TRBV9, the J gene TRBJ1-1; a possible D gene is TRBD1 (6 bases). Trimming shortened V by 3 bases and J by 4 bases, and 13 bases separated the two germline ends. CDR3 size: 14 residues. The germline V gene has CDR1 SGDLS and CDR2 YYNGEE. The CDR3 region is CASSADRYGTEAFF. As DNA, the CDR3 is TGTGCCAGCAGCGCCGACAGGTACGGCACTGAAGCTTTCTTT.

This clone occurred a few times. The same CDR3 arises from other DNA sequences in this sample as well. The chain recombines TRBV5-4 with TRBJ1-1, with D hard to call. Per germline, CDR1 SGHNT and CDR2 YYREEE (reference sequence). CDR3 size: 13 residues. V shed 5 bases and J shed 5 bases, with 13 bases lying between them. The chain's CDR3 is CASSPGEETEAFF. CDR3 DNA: TGTGCCAGCAGTCCTGGAGAGGAAACTGAAGCTTTCTTT.

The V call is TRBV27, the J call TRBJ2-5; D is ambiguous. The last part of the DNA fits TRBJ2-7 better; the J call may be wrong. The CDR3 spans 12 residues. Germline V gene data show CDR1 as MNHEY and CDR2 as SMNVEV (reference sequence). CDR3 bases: TGTGCCAGCAGGTCGGTCTCCTACGAGCAGTACTTC. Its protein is CASRSVSYEQYF.